The present T cell receptor (beta chain) was sequenced within a study of PD-1 blockade in classical Hodgkin lymphoma. This CDR3 has 13 residues. Per germline, CDR1 SGHTA and CDR2 FQGNSA. V was clipped by 5 bases and J by 8 bases, with 12 bases between them. General study results and limits: CD8+ TCR diversity did not rise significantly by C4D1, unlike CD4+.

The time point here: cycle 4 day 1 (C4D1), after 6 weeks of nivolumab. Each patient experienced a relapse that followed autologous stem cell transplantation, and brentuximab vedotin exposure varied. Patients showed best responses of complete response, partial response or progressive disease. This clone occurred once. Its antigen is currently unknown. The assay was immunoSEQ multiplex PCR, and TCRdb's table has in-frame clones only and misses some. The table lists roughly 100,000 clones, approximately 89% of them singletons. Sequences were derived from peripheral blood mononuclear cells (PBMCs), sampled before the fourth cycle of nivolumab. This receptor was identified in a human donor with classical Hodgkin lymphoma. J is TRBJ1-4 and V is TRBV7-2; tentative D call: TRBD1 (6 bases). The CDR3, as DNA: TGTGCCAGCAGCCCCACAGGGCGGGAAAAACTGTTTTTT. Translating it yields CASSPTGREKLFF.